The 17 T cell receptor beta chains given below trace back to one sample, sequenced in a study of CD8+CD57+ T cells in acquired aplastic anemia. Flow cytometry had shown expanded CD8+CD57+ cells in the patients chosen for sequencing. Genomic DNA, serving as template, underwent TCR beta VDJ and CDR3 profiling. TCRdb reanalysed the reads using MiXCR and keeps one entry per CDR3 protein. The sample holds 400,000 to 600,000 distinct CDR3 sequences, approximately 33% seen once. The sample was sorted CD4+, CD8+, or CD8+CD57+ T cells (not recorded which) from PBMCs. The receptor set was obtained from a human donor with aplastic anemia.

The chain carries TRBV5-5 and TRBJ1-5, with 7 bases aligning to TRBD1. With 3 bases clipped from V and 4 bases from J, the junction kept 7 bases outside the gene matches. CDR1 SGHKS and CDR2 YYEKEE come from the germline V gene (reference sequence). The length of the CDR3 is 15 residues. The CDR3 loop reads CASSWAGTVNQPQHF. For the CDR3, the DNA is TGTGCCAGCAGCTGGGCGGGGACAGTTAATCAGCCCCAGCATTTT.

This clonotype was observed at least ten times. V gene TRBV7-2 combines with J gene TRBJ1-2, with TRBD1 as a possible D gene (5 bases). Germline loops: CDR1 SGHTA, CDR2 FQGNSA. V lost 2 bases and J lost 7, with 8 bases in between. This CDR3 spans 12 amino acids. The CDR3 is CASSLLGTGYTF. CDR3 nucleotides: TGTGCCAGCAGCTTATTAGGGACTGGCTACACCTTC. Variable domain in full (rest from reference TRBV7-2 and TRBJ1-2): GAGVSQSPSNKVTEKGKDVELRCDPISGHTALYWYRQSLGQGLEFLIYFQGNSAPDKSGLPSDRFSAERTGGSVSTLTIQRTQQEDSAVYLCASSLLGTGYTFGSGTRLTVV.

In its sample, this clonotype was seen a few times. The chain is built from TRBV20-1 and TRBJ2-1; D is possibly TRBD1 (6 bases). With 0 bases removed from V and 9 bases from J, the gap between germline ends came to 18 bases. The germline V gene encodes CDR1 DFQATT and CDR2 SNEGSKA (reference sequence). This CDR3 is 15 amino acids long. The CDR3 is CSARDSDRNKIEQFF. The CDR3 region has the DNA TGCAGTGCTAGAGACAGTGACAGGAATAAGATTGAGCAGTTCTTC.

The rearrangement uses TRBV10-2 and TRBJ1-2, with D hard to call. Per the germline V gene, CDR1 is WSHSY and CDR2 is SAAADI. Trimming cost V 0 bases and J 4 bases, with 18 bases left between them. CDR3 length: 17 amino acids. CDR3 sequence reads: CASSESFRYDLGYGYTF. The CDR3 coding sequence is TGCGCCAGCAGTGAGTCTTTCCGTTATGACCTGGGCTATGGCTACACCTTC.

The chain has TRBV7-6 and TRBJ2-7; 9 bases are shared with TRBD1. The germline gives CDR1 SGHVS, CDR2 FNYEAQ. CDR3 length: 15 residues. J was trimmed by 3 bases and V by 5 bases; bases with no gene match: 8. In DNA, the CDR3 is TGTGCCAGCAGCCTAGACAGGGGGGCCGGCTACGAGCAGTACTTC. Translation: CASSLDRGAGYEQYF.

At least ten counts were recorded for this clonotype. The chain combines TRBV15 with TRBJ1-2; a weak D match, TRBD1 (6 bases). V dropped 0 bases and J dropped 6 bases, with 11 bases sitting between them. This CDR3 has 14 amino acids. The germline V gene encodes CDR1 LNHNV and CDR2 YYDKDF (reference sequence). CDR3 sequence: CATSRDLQGHGYTF. CDR3 coding DNA: TGTGCCACCAGCAGAGATTTACAGGGCCATGGCTACACCTTC.

Notes on this clonotype: One junction end does not reproduce the germline sequence, and a read error may be involved. The chain carries TRBV5-1 and TRBJ1-2; the match to TRBD1 covers 7 bases. The germline CDR1 and CDR2 sequences are SGHRS and YFSETQ. This CDR3 contains 13 residues. CDR3 coding DNA: TGCACCAGCAGCTTGGAGGGGGCGCTTGGCTACACCTTC. This gives the protein CTSSLEGALGYTF.

The chain is built from TRBV12-3 or TRBV12-4 and TRBJ2-5; 7 bases are shared with TRBD2. The V and J ends lost 4 bases and 4 bases, in that order; junction bases with no gene match: 9. CDR3 length equals 15 residues. The CDR3 sequence: CASSYYGGGPETQYF. DNA of the CDR3: TGTGCCAGCAGTTATTATGGGGGGGGACCAGAGACCCAGTACTTC.

This chain links TRBV27 with TRBJ1-2, with D possibly being TRBD1 (6 bases). The CDR3 is 15 residues long. Germline CDR1 and CDR2: MNHEY and SMNVEV (reference sequence). V lost 6 bases, J lost 3 bases, and 17 bases lay in between. CDR3 DNA sequence: TGTGCCAGCAGCCCTACCGGGACACCCGACTATGGCTACACCTTC. It translates to CASSPTGTPDYGYTF.

Many counts were recorded for this clonotype. V and J are TRBV7-6 and TRBJ1-5; D remains unclear. In germline, CDR1 is SGHVS, CDR2 FNYEAQ. The CDR3 has 14 amino acids. The V end lost 2 bases, the J end lost 5 bases, and 10 bases lay between the germline ends. CDR3 sequence (DNA): TGTGCCAGCAGCTTAAGGTCTTGGGATCAGCCCCAGCATTTT. Protein sequence: CASSLRSWDQPQHF.

This clonotype was seen at least ten times. The chain has TRBV6-1 and TRBJ1-6; D not certain. The CDR3 runs to 15 residues. Trimming left V 8 bases short and J 7 bases short, with 18 bases between. CDR1 is MNHNS and CDR2 is SASEGT in the germline V gene. The CDR3 nucleotides read TGTGCCAGCGGGTGGACCGCGGCCGGGAATTCACCCCTCCACTTT. This translates into CASGWTAAGNSPLHF.

This clonotype came up many times. The chain combines TRBV15 with TRBJ2-5; D could derive from TRBD1 or TRBD2 (5 bases each). The CDR3 is 15 residues long. Trimming shortened V by 0 bases and J by 5 bases, and 13 bases separated the two germline ends. The germline gives CDR1 LNHNV, CDR2 YYDKDF (reference sequence). CDR3 amino acids: CATSREALGEETQYF. The CDR3 nucleotides read TGTGCCACCAGCAGAGAAGCATTGGGGGAGGAGACCCAGTACTTC.

This clonotype was seen at least ten times. V gene TRBV19 combines with J gene TRBJ1-1; D is possibly TRBD1 (5 bases). V was trimmed by 3 bases and J by 4 bases, leaving 15 bases between them. This CDR3 region has 15 residues. The germline CDR1 and CDR2 sequences are LNHDA and SQIVND (reference sequence). CDR3 in amino acids: CASSIAGPGGTEAFF. The CDR3 nucleotides read TGTGCCAGTAGTATCGCGGGGCCCGGTGGCACTGAAGCTTTCTTT.

The chain is built from TRBV11-2 and TRBJ2-1; TRBD2 agrees at 8 bases. From germline, CDR1 is SGHAT and CDR2 FQNNGV. The CDR3 is 14 residues long. V shed 1 base and J 10 bases; nucleotides not matched to a gene: 6. The CDR3 loop reads CASSLGGGRWEQFF. CDR3 coding DNA: TGTGCCAGCAGCTTAGGCGGGGGGCGGTGGGAGCAGTTCTTC.

Regarding this clonotype: A read error is possible here, since a much larger clone lies one base away. The chain has TRBV19 and TRBJ1-5; 7 bases line up with TRBD1. Germline assignment: CDR1 LNHDA and CDR2 SQIVND (reference sequence). V lost 6 bases, J lost 2 bases, and 4 bases stayed unmatched. This CDR3 has 14 amino acids. CDR3 amino acids: CASRRQGGNQPQHF. CDR3 nucleotides: TGTGCCAGTAGGAGACAGGGAGGCAATCAGCCCCAGCATTTT. Together with reference TRBV19 and TRBJ1-5, the CDR3 gives the full variable domain: DGGITQSPKYLFRKEGQNVTLSCEQNLNHDAMYWYRQDPGQGLRLIYYSQIVNDFQKGDIAEGYSVSREKKESFPLTVTSAQKNPTAFYLCASRRQGGNQPQHFGDGTRLSIL.

This clonotype came up many times. This CDR3 is CSAISRQGSASYEQYF. The CDR3 nucleotides are TGCAGTGCTATCAGTAGGCAGGGGTCAGCCTCCTACGAGCAGTACTTC. The chain employs TRBV20-1 and TRBJ2-7; D possibly corresponds to TRBD1 (6 bases). In germline, CDR1 is DFQATT, CDR2 SNEGSKA (reference sequence). Deletions cut 4 bases from V and 0 bases from J, with 19 bases between. This CDR3 contains 16 residues.

V is TRBV29-1 and J is TRBJ1-2; 12 nucleotides line up with TRBD1. The CDR3 contains 12 residues. Germline V gene data show CDR1 as SQVTM and CDR2 as ANQGSEA. Unmatched junction bases numbered 5, after V lost 7 bases and J lost 8 bases. The CDR3 region has the DNA TGCAGCGCGGGACAGGGGGCGCAGGGCTACACCTTC. As protein: CSAGQGAQGYTF. Drawing the rest from reference TRBV29-1 and TRBJ1-2, the complete variable domain is SAVISQKPSRDICQRGTSLTIQCQVDSQVTMMFWYRQQPGQSLTLIATANQGSEATYESGFVIDKFPISRPNLTFSTLTVSNMSPEDSSIYLCSAGQGAQGYTFGSGTRLTVV.